This T cell receptor (beta chain) was sequenced in a study of T cells and Merkel cell carcinoma outcomes. This clone was observed a single time. Measured with immunoSEQ multiplex PCR; TCRdb has only the in-frame clones, and not every one. The sample carries roughly 6,500 clones, roughly 87% recorded once. This sequence was found in a human donor with Merkel cell carcinoma. Sequencing was performed on tumor tissue from Merkel cell carcinoma.

The chain's CDR3 is CASSRGRGGSSYNEQFF. As DNA, the CDR3 is TGTGCCAGCTCCCGAGGGCGGGGGGGGAGCTCCTACAATGAGCAGTTCTTC. The chain recombines TRBV11-3 with TRBJ2-1; 9 bases fit TRBD2. The CDR3 length is 17 residues. CDR1 is SGHNT, CDR2 YENEEA, per germline. The V gene end was trimmed by 8 bases and the J gene end by 0 bases; junction bases not matched to a gene: 11. The variable domain in full, completed from reference TRBV11-3 and TRBJ2-1, reads EAGVVQSPRYKIIEKKQPVAFWCNPISGHNTLYWYLQNLGQGPELLIRYENEEAVDDSQLPKDRFSAERLKGVDSTLKIQPAELGDSAVYLCASSRGRGGSSYNEQFFGPGTRLTVL.